Listed below are T cell receptor beta chains from one sample, sequenced in a study of control samples from healthy donors and cancer patients. The protocol was immunoSEQ multiplex PCR, while the TCRdb copy is restricted to in-frame clones and leaves out a portion. The sample lists about 80,000 clones, roughly 84% occurring once. Sequenced input: PBMCs. Receptors originate from a man in his 60s with head and neck cancer. CDR3s include the opening cysteine and the closing phenylalanine or tryptophan. The order of the fields is V gene, D gene, J gene, clone size, CDR3 DNA, CDR3 protein. The D gene is left open where the match is weak. Expanded clones get a size class; other rows say once, few or many, or leave the size out.

TRBV18,TRBD2,TRBJ2-1,NA,TGTGCCAGCTCACCACGACTAGCGGGGGCCTCCAATGAGCAGTTCTTC,CASSPRLAGASNEQFF
TRBV5-1,TRBD1,TRBJ2-7,NA,TGCGCCAGCAGCTCTGGACAGGGTTACAACGAGCAGTACTTC,CASSSGQGYNEQYF
TRBV21-1,NA,TRBJ2-7,NA,TGTGCCAGCGCGGGACTAGCGATGCGCTACGAGCAGTACTTC,CASAGLAMRYEQYF
TRBV28,TRBD1,TRBJ2-7,once,TGTGCCAGCAGTTTGAGGGGGCTTGACTCCTACGAGCAGTACTTC,CASSLRGLDSYEQYF
TRBV18,TRBD1,TRBJ1-2,NA,TGTGCCAGCTCACACAGGGGGCTGGACTATGGCTACACCTTC,CASSHRGLDYGYTF
TRBV19,NA,TRBJ2-4,NA,TGTGCCAGTAGTGCCCCGGGGAGAGCCAAAAACATTCAGTACTTC,CASSAPGRAKNIQYF
TRBV27,NA,TRBJ1-5,NA,TGTGCCAGCAGTTCCTGGGGGAGGGGCAATCAGCCCCAGCATTTT,CASSSWGRGNQPQHF
TRBV19,NA,TRBJ1-1,NA,TGTGCCAGTAGCCGGGATAGGGTTAGGGCTGAAGCTTTCTTT,CASSRDRVRAEAFF
TRBV19,TRBD2,TRBJ2-1,NA,TGTGCCAGTAGCCAACTAGCGGGCTCCTACAATGAGCAGTTCTTC,CASSQLAGSYNEQFF
TRBV7-9,TRBD1,TRBJ2-7,NA,TGTGCCAGCAGCTTAGGGACAGGGGGCCACGAGCAGTACTTC,CASSLGTGGHEQYF
TRBV5-4,TRBD1,TRBJ2-7,medium-sized,TGTGCCAGCAGCCCGAGGGACAGGTCGATGGTCGAGCAGTACTTC,CASSPRDRSMVEQYF
TRBV18,NA,TRBJ2-3,NA,TGTGCCAGCTCACCATGGAAGGGAACAGATACGCAGTATTTT,CASSPWKGTDTQYF
TRBV6-5,NA,TRBJ1-5,NA,TGTGCCAGCAGTTACCCAGGGGTTTGGCCGGTACAGCCCCAGCATTTT,CASSYPGVWPVQPQHF
TRBV12-3/TRBV12-4,NA,TRBJ2-3,NA,TGTGCCAGCACCCTAGGCACAGATACGCAGTATTTT,CASTLGTDTQYF
TRBV3-1/TRBV3-2,NA,TRBJ1-4,NA,TGTGCCAGCAGCCAAGATGTCGGGGGGGCAACTAATGAAAAACTGTTTTTT,CASSQDVGGATNEKLFF
TRBV6-5,TRBD1,TRBJ2-3,NA,TGTGCCAGCAGGGGGGACAGGGGTCGAACAGATACGCAGTATTTT,CASRGDRGRTDTQYF
TRBV19,TRBD1,TRBJ1-1,NA,TGTGCCAGTAGTTCGTCGACAGGGGAGACTGAAGCTTTCTTT,CASSSSTGETEAFF
TRBV18,TRBD2,TRBJ2-1,NA,TGTGCCAGCTCACCCGGGACTAGTCGGCATGAGCAGTTCTTC,CASSPGTSRHEQFF
TRBV29-1,TRBD2,TRBJ2-1,NA,TGCAGCACTCGGACTAGGGGATTGTACAATGAGCAGTTCTTC,CSTRTRGLYNEQFF
TRBV28,NA,TRBJ2-1,NA,TGTGCCAGCAGTTTGTGGGACGGGTACAATGAGCAGTTCTTC,CASSLWDGYNEQFF
TRBV7-2,TRBD1,TRBJ2-3,NA,TGTGCCAGCAGCTTAGAGGGCAGGGGGTACACAGATACGCAGTATTTT,CASSLEGRGYTDTQYF
TRBV19,TRBD2,TRBJ2-6,once,TGTGCCAGTAGTATGGCGCTAGCGGGGTATAGGGCTGGGGCCAACGTCCTGACTTTC,CASSMALAGYRAGANVLTF
TRBV5-1,NA,TRBJ2-2,NA,TGCGCCAGCAGCTTTGGGAGAGGCACCGGGGAGCTGTTTTTT,CASSFGRGTGELFF